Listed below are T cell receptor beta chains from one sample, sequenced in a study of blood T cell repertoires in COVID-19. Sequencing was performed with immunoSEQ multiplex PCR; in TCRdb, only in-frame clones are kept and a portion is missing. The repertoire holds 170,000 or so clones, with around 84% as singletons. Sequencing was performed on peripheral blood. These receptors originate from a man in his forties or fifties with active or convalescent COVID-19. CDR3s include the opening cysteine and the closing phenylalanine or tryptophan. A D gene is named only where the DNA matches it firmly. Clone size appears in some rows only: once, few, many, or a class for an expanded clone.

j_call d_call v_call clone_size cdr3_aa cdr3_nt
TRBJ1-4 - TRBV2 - CASRFRDEKLFF TGTGCCAGCAGATTCCGGGATGAAAAACTGTTTTTT
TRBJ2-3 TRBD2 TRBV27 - CASSLFLAGEITDTQYF TGTGCCAGCAGTTTATTCCTAGCGGGGGAGATCACAGATACGCAGTATTTT
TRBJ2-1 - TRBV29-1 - CSVAEGGARSNEQFF TGCAGCGTTGCGGAGGGGGGGGCACGCAGCAATGAGCAGTTCTTC
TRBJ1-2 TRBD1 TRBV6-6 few CASSPAEPGQGYYGYTF TGTGCCAGCAGTCCCGCCGAACCGGGACAGGGCTACTATGGCTACACCTTC
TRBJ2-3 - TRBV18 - CASSQTITSAGDTQYF TGTGCCAGCTCACAGACTATTACGTCCGCGGGAGATACGCAGTATTTT
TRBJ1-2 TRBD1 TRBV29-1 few CSVGQGANYGYTF TGCAGCGTGGGACAGGGGGCTAACTATGGCTACACCTTC
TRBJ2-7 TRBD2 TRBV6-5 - CASSYWLGTSGYEQYF TGTGCCAGCAGTTACTGGCTAGGGACTAGCGGATACGAGCAGTACTTC
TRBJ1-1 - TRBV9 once CASSQGVALTNTEAFF TGTGCCAGCAGTCAAGGGGTTGCATTAACAAACACTGAAGCTTTCTTT
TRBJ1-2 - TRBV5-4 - CASSLVTAGYTF TGTGCCAGCAGCTTGGTGACAGCCGGCTACACCTTC
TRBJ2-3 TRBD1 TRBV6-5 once CASRGQRPSTDTQYF TGTGCCAGCAGGGGACAGCGTCCTAGCACAGATACGCAGTATTTT
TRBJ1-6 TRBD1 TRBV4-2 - CASSQVGTGDSPLHF TGTGCCAGCAGCCAAGTTGGGACAGGGGATTCACCCCTCCACTTT
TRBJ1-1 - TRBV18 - CASSNDPGVWVNTEAFF TGTGCCAGCTCAAACGATCCAGGGGTGTGGGTGAACACTGAAGCTTTCTTT
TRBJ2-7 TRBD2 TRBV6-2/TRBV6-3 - CASSGGTTIQYF TGTGCCAGCAGTGGAGGGACTACGATTCAGTACTTC
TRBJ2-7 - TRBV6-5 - CASIAGAGEQYF TGTGCCAGCATTGCGGGGGCTGGCGAGCAGTACTTC
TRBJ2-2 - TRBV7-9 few CASSRTGELFF TGTGCCAGCAGCCGTACCGGGGAGCTGTTTTTT
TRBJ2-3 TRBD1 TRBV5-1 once CASSLMGQGAADTQYF TGCGCCAGCAGCTTGATGGGTCAGGGGGCAGCAGATACGCAGTATTTT
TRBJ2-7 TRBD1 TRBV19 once CASSTTRQGAYEQYF TGTGCCAGTAGTACAACGAGACAGGGAGCCTACGAGCAGTACTTC
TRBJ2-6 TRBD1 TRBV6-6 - CASSPRTGGFGANVLTF TGTGCCAGCAGTCCTAGGACAGGGGGCTTTGGGGCCAACGTCCTGACTTTC
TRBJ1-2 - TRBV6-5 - CASRTPRGTSYGYTF TGTGCCAGCAGGACCCCCCGCGGCACCAGCTATGGCTACACCTTC
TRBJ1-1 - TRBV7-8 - CASSLAGGGGTEAFF TGTGCCAGCAGCTTAGCGGGGGGAGGAGGCACTGAAGCTTTCTTT
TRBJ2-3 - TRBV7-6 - CASSLATGSPRPDTQYF TGTGCCAGCAGCTTAGCAACCGGGTCCCCAAGGCCAGATACGCAGTATTTT
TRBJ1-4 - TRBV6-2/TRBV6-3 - CASNYRDGFEKLFF TGTGCCAGCAATTACCGTGACGGGTTTGAAAAACTGTTTTTT
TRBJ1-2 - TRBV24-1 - CATSDIDSNYGYTF TGTGCCACCAGTGATATAGACTCTAACTATGGCTACACCTTC
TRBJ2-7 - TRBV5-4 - CASSQGRGTHEQYF TGTGCCAGCAGCCAAGGTAGGGGTACCCACGAGCAGTACTTC
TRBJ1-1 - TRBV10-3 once CAISDGRGEAEAFF TGTGCCATCAGTGATGGGAGGGGTGAGGCTGAAGCTTTCTTT
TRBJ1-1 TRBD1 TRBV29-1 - CSGGTGMNTEAFF TGCAGCGGGGGGACAGGGATGAACACTGAAGCTTTCTTT
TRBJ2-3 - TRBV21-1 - CASSKDPSTDTQYF TGTGCCAGCAGCAAAGATCCTAGCACAGATACGCAGTATTTT
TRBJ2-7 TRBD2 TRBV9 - CASSDSSGAYEQYF TGTGCCAGCAGCGACTCTAGCGGGGCCTACGAGCAGTACTTC
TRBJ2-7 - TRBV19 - CASSLGQPYEQYF TGTGCCAGTAGTCTAGGACAGCCATACGAGCAGTACTTC
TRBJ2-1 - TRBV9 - CASSVAQGDNEQFF TGTGCCAGCAGCGTAGCACAGGGAGATAATGAGCAGTTCTTC
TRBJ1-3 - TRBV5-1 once CASSLQGNSGNTIYF TGCGCCAGCAGCTTGCAGGGGAACTCCGGAAACACCATATATTTT
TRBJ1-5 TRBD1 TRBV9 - CASSGTGVGQPQHF TGTGCCAGCAGCGGCACAGGGGTTGGTCAGCCCCAGCATTTT
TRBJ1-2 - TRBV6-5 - CASSYEKYYGYTF TGTGCCAGCAGTTACGAGAAATACTATGGCTACACCTTC
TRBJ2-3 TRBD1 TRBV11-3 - CASKQGQAHDTQYF TGTGCCAGCAAACAAGGACAGGCCCATGATACGCAGTATTTT
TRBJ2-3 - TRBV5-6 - CASSLRTSGTDTQYF TGTGCCAGCAGCTTGAGGACTTCTGGCACAGATACGCAGTATTTT
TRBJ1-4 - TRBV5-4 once CASSLGGEAEKLFF TGTGCCAGCAGCTTGGGGGGGGAGGCTGAAAAACTGTTTTTT
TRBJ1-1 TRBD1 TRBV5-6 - CASSGGQAMNTEAFF TGTGCCAGCAGCGGGGGACAGGCTATGAACACTGAAGCTTTCTTT
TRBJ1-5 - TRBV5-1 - CASSVQGDQPQHF TGCGCCAGCAGCGTGCAGGGCGATCAGCCCCAGCATTTT
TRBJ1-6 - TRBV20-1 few CSASLGASPLHF TGCAGTGCTAGTTTGGGAGCATCACCCCTCCACTTT
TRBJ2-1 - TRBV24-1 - CATSNGGSSYNEQFF TGTGCCACCAGTAACGGGGGAAGCTCCTACAATGAGCAGTTCTTC
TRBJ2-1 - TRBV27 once CASNPGGTLNEQFF TGTGCCAGCAACCCAGGGGGGACCCTAAATGAGCAGTTCTTC
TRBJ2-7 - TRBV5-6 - CASSSAGQYYEQYF TGTGCCAGCAGCTCGGCGGGACAGTACTACGAGCAGTACTTC
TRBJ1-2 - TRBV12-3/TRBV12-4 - CASSFDRLNGYTF TGTGCCAGCAGTTTTGACAGGTTAAATGGCTACACCTTC
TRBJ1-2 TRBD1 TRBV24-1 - CATSDRRQGSYGYTF TGTGCCACCAGTGACCGACGACAGGGATCCTATGGCTACACCTTC
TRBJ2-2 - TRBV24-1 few CASQGGAGELFF TGTGCCTCTCAGGGTGGCGCCGGGGAGCTGTTTTTT